This TCR beta chain was sequenced for a study of Graves' ophthalmopathy and Graves' hyperthyroidism. RNA served as the template for amplifying TCR beta CDR3 regions. In the first round, RT-PCR was carried out with HTBI primers, and a multiplex PCR formed the second round. TCRdb analysed the multiplex PCR reads with MiXCR anew, one entry per CDR3 protein. The sample gives a few hundred thousand distinct CDR3 sequences, about a sixth of which show up once; about 2.4% is in the top ten. This clonotype was counted at least ten times. This CDR3 spans 12 amino acids. CDR1 and CDR2 from the germline V gene are MNHEY and SVGEGT. Between the trimmed V and J ends, which lost 6 bases and 4 bases, there was a span of 10 bases.

This sequence joins TRBV6-2 or TRBV6-3 and TRBJ2-7; a possible D gene is TRBD1 (5 bases). The receptor's source is an adult woman with stable Graves' hyperthyroidism. Input material: peripheral blood. The DNA for the CDR3 is TGTGCCAGCAGGGAAGGGGCTTACGAGCAGTACTTC. Its protein is CASREGAYEQYF.